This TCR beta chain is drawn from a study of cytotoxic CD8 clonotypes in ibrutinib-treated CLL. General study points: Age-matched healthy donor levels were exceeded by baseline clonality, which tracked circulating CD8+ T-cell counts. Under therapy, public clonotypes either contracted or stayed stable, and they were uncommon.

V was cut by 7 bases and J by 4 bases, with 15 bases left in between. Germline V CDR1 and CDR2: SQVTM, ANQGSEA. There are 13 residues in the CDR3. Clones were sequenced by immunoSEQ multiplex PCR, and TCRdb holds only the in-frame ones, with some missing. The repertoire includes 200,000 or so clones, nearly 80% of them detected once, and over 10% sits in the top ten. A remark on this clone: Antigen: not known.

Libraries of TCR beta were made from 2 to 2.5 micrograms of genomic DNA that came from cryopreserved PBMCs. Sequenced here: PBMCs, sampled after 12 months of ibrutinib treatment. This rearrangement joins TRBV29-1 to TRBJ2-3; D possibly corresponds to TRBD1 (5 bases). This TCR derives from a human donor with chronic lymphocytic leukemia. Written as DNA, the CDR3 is TGCAGCGGACAGAGAGGTCGGGCAGATACGCAGTATTTT. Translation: CSGQRGRADTQYF.